The T cell receptor beta chain under discussion was sequenced for a study of T-cell reconstitution after alpha-beta-depleted transplantation in children. Germline V gene lookup returns CDR1 SGHRS and CDR2 YFSETQ. The junction had 6 bases not matched to a gene; V was cut back by 0 bases and J by 3 bases. This CDR3 is 18 amino acids long. A remark on this clonotype: Antigen unknown.

Regarding the study as a whole: At day 60, the high TCRbeta diversity found in some patients originated from recipient T cells and thymic progenitors that had survived. Most T-cell counts and diversity one year after the transplant came from T cells that were newly produced. The study reportedly traced alpha-beta T cells about two months after transplant to several hundred expanded graft clones.

A library of TCRbeta sequences, prepared with unique molecular identifiers, was generated. A single record per CDR3 protein comes from TCRdb applying MiXCR to the PCR reads. The sample lists some 200,000 distinct CDR3 sequences, around 9.2% occurring once. This TCR was sampled from a male patient between 2 and 15 years old who had a stem cell transplant for acute myeloid leukemia, so the T cells may come from the graft donor. The sample consisted of PBMCs, mostly from graft donor cells, taken 360 days after TCRalphabeta/CD19-depleted stem cell transplant. The V gene is TRBV5-1, the J gene TRBJ2-1, with 13 bases aligning to TRBD2. The CDR3 protein is CASSLGLAGGLYYNEQFF. CDR3 bases: TGCGCCAGCAGCTTGGGACTAGCGGGAGGCCTGTACTACAATGAGCAGTTCTTC.